This T cell receptor beta chain was obtained from a study of T cells in Graves' hyperthyroidism and ophthalmopathy. The CDR3 loop spans 15 amino acids. The germline V gene has CDR1 SGDLS and CDR2 YYNGEE. V was pared by 0 bases and J by 7 bases, with 9 bases of the junction left unmatched. This clonotype was seen more than once but under ten times. Its specificity is not known. The TCR beta CDR3 regions underwent amplification using RNA transcripts as the source. Carried out on the TCR CDR3, a first-round RT-PCR used the HTBI primer set. One entry per CDR3 protein results from TCRdb running MiXCR on the multiplex PCR reads. This sample has hundreds of thousands of distinct CDR3 sequences, with approximately 25% found just once. General observations from the study: Before onset, by a median of approximately 6.2 months, the model predicted ophthalmopathy.

The study defined stable Graves' hyperthyroidism as no ophthalmopathy progression within 18 months. The TCR sequence derives from a man between 50 and 59 years old with Graves' hyperthyroidism. The sample was blood. This chain links TRBV9 with TRBJ2-7; TRBD1 aligns across 8 bases. DNA for the CDR3: TGTGCCAGCAGCGTAGATGGACAGGGTTCGGAAGAGCAGTACTTC. Translating gives CASSVDGQGSEEQYF.